Listed here are 10 T cell receptor beta chains from one sample, sequenced in a study of blood T cell repertoires in COVID-19. Profiled with immunoSEQ multiplex PCR; TCRdb holds only in-frame clones, not every one. The repertoire holds about 68,000 clones, with 87% as singletons. The sequenced sample was peripheral blood. These receptors were obtained from a middle-aged man with active COVID-19.

This clone was detected only once. Additional DNA sequences in this sample encode the identical CDR3. The chain has TRBV7-9 and TRBJ1-6; 8 bases are a match to TRBD1. The CDR3 is 16 residues long. The trim removed 1 base at V and 3 bases at J, leaving 2 bases unmatched. The V gene's germline CDR1 is SEHNR and CDR2 FQNEAQ (reference sequence). The CDR3 DNA is TGTGCCAGCAGCTTAGGACAGGGGTTCTATAATTCACCCCTCCACTTT. Translating it yields CASSLGQGFYNSPLHF.

This clone has a count of ten or more. The chain combines TRBV24-1 with TRBJ2-5; a possible D gene is TRBD2 (5 bases). This CDR3 is built from 19 residues. V gave up 4 bases and J gave up 2 bases, with 25 bases separating them. Germline V lookup: CDR1 KGHDR, CDR2 SFDVKD. CDR3 sequence: CATSEPPRMRGHDQETQYF. The CDR3 DNA follows: TGTGCCACCAGTGAACCCCCACGGATGAGAGGGCACGATCAAGAGACCCAGTACTTC.

By proportion, this clone is medium-sized. This rearrangement joins TRBV15 to TRBJ1-1, with 8 bases that match TRBD1. CDR3 length equals 15 residues. Trimming at V came to 3 bases and at J to 1 base, leaving 4 bases not matched to a gene. Germline CDR1 reads LNHNV; CDR2 reads YYDKDF (reference sequence). The DNA for the CDR3 is TGTGCCACCAGCAGTCGGACAGGGACGAACACTGAAGCTTTCTTT. Translation gives CATSSRTGTNTEAFF. The entire variable domain, with the rest obtained from reference TRBV15 and TRBJ1-1, is as follows: DAMVIQNPRYQVTQFGKPVTLSCSQTLNHNVMYWYQQKSSQAPKLLFHYYDKDFNNEADTPDNFQSRRPNTSFCFLDIRSPGLGDTAMYLCATSSRTGTNTEAFFGQGTRLTVV.

The V and J genes are TRBV27 and TRBJ1-1; a possible D gene is TRBD1 (6 bases). This CDR3 is 15 amino acids long. In germline, CDR1 is MNHEY, CDR2 SMNVEV (reference sequence). Trimming cost V 7 bases and J 5 bases, with 20 bases left between them. The CDR3 bases are TGTGCCAGCAATCCCTCCGGGGGGCCGAAGACTGAAGCTTTCTTT. Its protein is CASNPSGGPKTEAFF.

The chain is built from TRBV5-5 and TRBJ1-5, with 7 bases identical to TRBD1. V trimming: 0 bases; J trimming: 6 bases; junction bases outside the gene matches: 6. Germline V gene lookup returns CDR1 SGHKS and CDR2 YYEKEE (reference sequence). This CDR3 spans 15 amino acids. This chain's CDR3 is CASSLERQGSQPQHF. The CDR3, as DNA: TGTGCCAGCAGCTTGGAGAGACAGGGTTCTCAGCCCCAGCATTTT.

V and J are TRBV6-2 or TRBV6-3 and TRBJ2-1, with TRBD1 matching 8 bases. Germline CDR1 MNHEY, CDR2 SVGEGT. The CDR3 spans 17 residues. V gave up 0 bases and J gave up 6 bases; unmatched junction bases: 10. The DNA of the CDR3 is TGTGCCAGCAGTTACTCGATAGCAGGGGGCGTGAGCAATGAGCAGTTCTTC. Amino acid sequence: CASSYSIAGGVSNEQFF.

This clone has only one observation. V gene TRBV4-3 combines with J gene TRBJ1-3; weak D call: TRBD1 (5 bases). Trimming took off 1 base at V and 4 bases at J, with 5 bases between the two ends. The CDR3 is 13 amino acids. Germline loops: CDR1 LGHNA, CDR2 YSLEER. CDR3 loop: CASSQAGGNTIYF. For the CDR3, the DNA is TGCGCCAGCAGCCAAGCAGGGGGAAACACCATATATTTT.

The chain employs TRBV6-2 or TRBV6-3 and TRBJ2-7, with D tentatively TRBD1 (6 bases). V lost 6 bases, J lost 0 bases, and 15 bases lay in between. CDR1 MNHEY and CDR2 SVGEGT come from the germline V gene. CDR3 length: 15 residues. The CDR3 DNA sequence: TGTGCCAGCAGCCCCATAACAGGGAGCTCCTACGAGCAGTACTTC. Translating gives CASSPITGSSYEQYF.

This chain joins TRBV5-4 and TRBJ2-3; no clear D. The CDR3 contains 14 residues. Trimming removed 0 bases at V and 0 bases at J, with 5 bases between. Germline CDR1 reads SGHNT; CDR2 reads YYREEE (reference sequence). CDR3 sequence: CASSLGLSTDTQYF. In nucleotides, the CDR3 is TGTGCCAGCAGCTTGGGTCTTAGCACAGATACGCAGTATTTT.

This clone was counted only a few times. CDR3 nucleotide sequence: TGTGCCAGTAGTCCGCAGGGGGCGAGGGGCAATCAGCCCCAGCATTTT. This encodes CASSPQGARGNQPQHF. This chain uses TRBV19 with TRBJ1-5, with 8 bases matching TRBD1. The V gene end was trimmed by 5 bases and the J gene end by 2 bases; junction bases not matched to a gene: 8. From germline, CDR1 is LNHDA and CDR2 SQIVND (reference sequence). CDR3 length: 16 residues.